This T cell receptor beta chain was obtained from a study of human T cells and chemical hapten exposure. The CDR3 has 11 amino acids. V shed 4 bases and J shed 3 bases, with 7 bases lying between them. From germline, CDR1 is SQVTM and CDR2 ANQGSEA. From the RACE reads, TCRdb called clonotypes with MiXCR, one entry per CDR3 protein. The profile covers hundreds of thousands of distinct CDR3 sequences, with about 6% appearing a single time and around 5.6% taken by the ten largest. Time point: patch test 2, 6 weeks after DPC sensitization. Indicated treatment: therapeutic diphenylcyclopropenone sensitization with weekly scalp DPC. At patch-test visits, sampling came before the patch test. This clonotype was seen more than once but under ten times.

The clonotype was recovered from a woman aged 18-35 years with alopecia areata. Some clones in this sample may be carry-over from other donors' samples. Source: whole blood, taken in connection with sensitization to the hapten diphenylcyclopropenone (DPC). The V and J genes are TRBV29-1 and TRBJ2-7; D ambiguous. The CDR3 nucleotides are TGCAGCGTTGTTGTCGGCTACGAGCAGTACTTC. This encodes CSVVVGYEQYF.